This paragraph covers one TCR beta chain sequence. The antigen remains undetermined. The data were obtained in a study of cytomegalovirus exposure and HLA in healthy donors. Overall study context: Most genotyped donors, approximately 77% of about 400, had Caucasian-associated genetic ancestry.

The study's findings and limits: Most CMV-associated TCR beta chains were later found to appear HLA-restricted. In a later analysis, specific HLA alleles were associated with 16,000 or so TCR beta sequences at a 0.05 false discovery rate. The study reported that TCR beta sequences accurately predicted HLA-A and HLA-B alleles in most subjects.

PCR used 60 Vbeta primers and 13 Jbeta primers. Using immunoSEQ multiplex PCR, the repertoire was profiled, and TCRdb retains in-frame clones only, with some absent. Among around 150,000 clones listed, less than 90% were seen once. Germline V lookup: CDR1 SEHNR, CDR2 FQNEAQ (reference sequence). This CDR3 comprises 19 residues. The J segment lost 5 bases and the V segment lost 5 bases, leaving 18 bases of the junction unmatched. This sequence joins TRBV7-9 and TRBJ2-1; 10 nucleotides agree with TRBD2. The TCR sequence derives from a male donor in good health and CMV-seropositive. The sequenced material came from PBMCs. The CDR3 DNA reads as TGTGCCAGCAGCCACCCTTGGACTAGCGGAGCTGCTCAAGACAATGAGCAGTTCTTC. Encoded protein: CASSHPWTSGAAQDNEQFF. The whole variable domain, remainder taken from reference TRBV7-9 and TRBJ2-1, is DTGVSQNPRHKITKRGQNVTFRCDPISEHNRLYWYRQTLGQGPEFLTYFQNEAQLEKSRLLSDRFSAERPKGSFSTLEIQRTEQGDSAMYLCASSHPWTSGAAQDNEQFFGPGTRLTVL.